These 7 T cell receptor beta chains share one sample of origin, sequenced in a study of beta chain features in type 1 diabetes (dated by TCRdb to 2017 to 2018). Preparation of the library involved the immunoSEQ multiplex PCR assay. The High Capacity cDNA Reverse Transcription Kit was used to reverse transcribe all of the isolated RNA, meaning that expressed TCRB transcripts were what got sequenced. TCRdb obtained this table from immuneACCESS and retained in-frame rearrangements with V and J assigned. These tables miss some clones; where compared with another copy, unresolved V genes account for less than half of the shortfall, and the remainder is unexplained. In all, the sample holds about 360,000 clones, and around 12% of those were seen once. Together, the top ten hold roughly 0.015% of the sample. The specimen was naive CD4+ T cells from blood. In the paper's terms, the cell subset or site label means: true naive CD4+ T cells. The receptor source for this set is a man aged 18 to 30 in good health.

The chain has TRBV28 and TRBJ1-2; 8 nucleotides match TRBD1. The V gene end was trimmed by 4 bases and the J gene end by 4 bases; junction bases not matched to a gene: 8. There are 15 residues in the CDR3. Germline V CDR1 and CDR2: MDHEN, SYDVKM. The CDR3 protein is CASSSGQASPYGYTF. The CDR3 coding sequence is TGTGCCAGCAGTTCGGGACAGGCATCACCCTATGGCTACACCTTC.

This clone has more than one count but fewer than ten. The rearrangement links TRBV4-3 to TRBJ2-2, with D possibly matching TRBD1 (5 bases). There are 16 residues in the CDR3. The ends were cut back, 1 base at V and 1 base at J, with 10 bases in the middle. CDR1 LGHNA and CDR2 YSLEER come from the germline V gene. For the CDR3, the DNA is TGCGCCAGCAGCCAAGGCCCCACAGGGAACACCGGGGAGCTGTTTTTT. It is translated as CASSQGPTGNTGELFF.

The chain is built from TRBV5-4 and TRBJ1-4; D may be TRBD1 (5 bases). CDR3 size: 14 residues. Germline V CDR1 and CDR2: SGHNT, YYREEE (reference sequence). V shed 4 bases and J shed 5 bases, with 12 bases lying between them. CDR3 residues: CASSQVSGNEKLFF. In DNA, the CDR3 is TGTGCCAGCAGCCAAGTTTCAGGGAATGAAAAACTGTTTTTT.

The rearrangement uses TRBV19 and TRBJ1-1; tentatively, D is TRBD1 (6 bases). V was cut by 2 bases and J by 4 bases, with 11 bases left in between. The CDR3 is 14 residues long. Germline V gene lookup returns CDR1 LNHDA and CDR2 SQIVND (reference sequence). CDR3 sequence reads: CASSISIRGTEAFF. The CDR3 DNA reads TGTGCCAGTAGTATATCCATCAGGGGCACTGAAGCTTTCTTT.

This clone was counted a few times. The chain uses TRBV7-2 and TRBJ2-4; 9 nucleotides align to TRBD1. CDR3 length: 15 residues. From germline, CDR1 is SGHTA and CDR2 FQGNSA. V was clipped by 2 bases and J by 8 bases; unmatched bases: 7. CDR3 protein: CASSLRGQGRDIQYF. The CDR3 bases are TGTGCCAGCAGCTTAAGGGGACAGGGACGAGACATTCAGTACTTC.

This clone has more than one count but fewer than ten. V gene TRBV27 combines with J gene TRBJ1-5; no firm D call. CDR3 length: 13 amino acids. The germline gives CDR1 MNHEY, CDR2 SMNVEV (reference sequence). Deletions cut 6 bases from V and 0 bases from J, with 6 bases between. As DNA, the CDR3 is TGTGCCAGCAGCTTACATAGCAATCAGCCCCAGCATTTT. This gives the protein CASSLHSNQPQHF.

The chain is built from TRBV9 and TRBJ1-6, with 7 nucleotides matching TRBD1. The CDR3 sequence is 14 residues long. The trim removed 4 bases at V and 6 bases at J, leaving 4 bases unmatched. Per germline, CDR1 SGDLS and CDR2 YYNGEE. CDR3 loop: CASSFGQVNSPLHF. CDR3 DNA: TGTGCCAGCAGCTTCGGACAGGTTAATTCACCCCTCCACTTT. Variable domain in full (rest from reference TRBV9 and TRBJ1-6): DSGVTQTPKHLITATGQRVTLRCSPRSGDLSVYWYQQSLDQGLQFLIQYYNGEERAKGNILERFSAQQFPDLHSELNLSSLELGDSALYFCASSFGQVNSPLHFGNGTRLTVT.